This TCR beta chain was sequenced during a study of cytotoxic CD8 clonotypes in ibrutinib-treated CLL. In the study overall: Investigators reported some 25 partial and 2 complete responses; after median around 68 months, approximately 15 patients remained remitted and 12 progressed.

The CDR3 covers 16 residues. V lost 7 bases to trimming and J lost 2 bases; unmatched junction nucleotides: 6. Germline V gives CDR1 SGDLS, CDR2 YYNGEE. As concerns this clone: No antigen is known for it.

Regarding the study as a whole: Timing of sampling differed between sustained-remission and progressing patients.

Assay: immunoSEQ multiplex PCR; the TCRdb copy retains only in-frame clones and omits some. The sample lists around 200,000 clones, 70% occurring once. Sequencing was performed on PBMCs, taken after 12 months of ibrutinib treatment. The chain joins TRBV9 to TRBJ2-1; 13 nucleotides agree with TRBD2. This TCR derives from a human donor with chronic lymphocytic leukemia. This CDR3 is CASPGLAGAPYNEQFF. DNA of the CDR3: TGTGCCAGCCCCGGACTAGCGGGAGCTCCCTACAATGAGCAGTTCTTC.